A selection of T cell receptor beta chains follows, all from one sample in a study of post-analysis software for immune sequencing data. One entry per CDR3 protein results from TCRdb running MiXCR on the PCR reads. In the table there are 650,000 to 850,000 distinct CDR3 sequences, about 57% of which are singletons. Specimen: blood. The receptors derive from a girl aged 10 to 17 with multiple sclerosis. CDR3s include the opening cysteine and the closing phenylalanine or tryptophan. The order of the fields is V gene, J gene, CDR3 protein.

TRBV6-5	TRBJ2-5	CASRQGSPPGQYF
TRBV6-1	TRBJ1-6	CASLRPGTGGDYNSPLHF
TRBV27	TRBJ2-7	CASSLRTAQSSYEQYF
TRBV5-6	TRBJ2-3	CASSLKGTSTSTDTQYF
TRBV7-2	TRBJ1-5	CASSHRTGSSNQPQHF
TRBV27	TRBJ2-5	CASSLSAVGKGGQETQYF
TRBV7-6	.	CASGFADGETQYF
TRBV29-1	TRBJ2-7	CSVEELGWRGINEQYF
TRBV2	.	CASSEAKRETQYF
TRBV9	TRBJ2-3	CASSVSKIRTDTQYF
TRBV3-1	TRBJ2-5	CASSQDLSAAPNQETQYF
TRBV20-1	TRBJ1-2	CSAPGPAGEVYGYTF
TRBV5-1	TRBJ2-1	CASSLEPGYNEQFF
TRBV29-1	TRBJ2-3	CSVEDGRGAQADTQYF
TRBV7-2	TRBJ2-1	CASSFLRGSYNEQFF
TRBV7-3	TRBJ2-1	CASSSQVGETQFF
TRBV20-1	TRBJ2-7	CSAPRTGGLYEQYF
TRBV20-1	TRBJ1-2	CSARDAGYGYTF
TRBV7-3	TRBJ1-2	CASSPTGGQVPYGYTF
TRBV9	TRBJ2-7	CASSASRSSYEQYF
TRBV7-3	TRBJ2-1	CASSRSSGSYNEQFF
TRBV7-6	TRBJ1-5	CASSPTTGLHQPQHF
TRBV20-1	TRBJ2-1	CSARGLAGFYNEQFF
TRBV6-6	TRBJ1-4	CASSYSLYTEKLFF
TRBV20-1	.	CSAGKGENIQYF
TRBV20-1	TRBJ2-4	CSARRGSKNIQYF
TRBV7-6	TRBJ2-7	CASSLVTSGRPTYEQYF
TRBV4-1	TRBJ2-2	CASSQVLASRGWGELFF
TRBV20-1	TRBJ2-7	CSARSAESYEQYF
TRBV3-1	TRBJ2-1	CASSPTGLAGVSSEQFF
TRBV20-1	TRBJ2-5	CSARKTSGRLETQYF
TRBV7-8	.	CASSLNAGRETQYF
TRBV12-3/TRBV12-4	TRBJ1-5	CASSLALRMNQPQHF
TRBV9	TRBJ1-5	CASSVQGGSNQPQHF